This T cell receptor beta chain was captured in a study of shared clonotypes between healthy human individuals. Generated by immunoSEQ multiplex PCR, the TCRdb table keeps only in-frame clones and is missing some. This repertoire shows some 1.4 million clones, over 95% found once; its top ten account for 1% to 1.5%. This CDR3 is 14 amino acids long. Per germline, CDR1 LNHDA and CDR2 SQIVND (reference sequence). The ends were cut back, 3 bases at V and 6 bases at J, with 15 bases in the middle. The receptor was isolated from a man aged 30-40 years in good health. The sequencing sample was made of naive CD4+ T cells sorted from blood. The subset was: CD45RA+ positively selected. The chain uses TRBV19 and TRBJ2-7; D gene uncertain. For the CDR3, the DNA is TGTGCCAGTAGTATTGGCACTGAACGGTCCGAGCAGTACTTC. Its protein product is CASSIGTERSEQYF.